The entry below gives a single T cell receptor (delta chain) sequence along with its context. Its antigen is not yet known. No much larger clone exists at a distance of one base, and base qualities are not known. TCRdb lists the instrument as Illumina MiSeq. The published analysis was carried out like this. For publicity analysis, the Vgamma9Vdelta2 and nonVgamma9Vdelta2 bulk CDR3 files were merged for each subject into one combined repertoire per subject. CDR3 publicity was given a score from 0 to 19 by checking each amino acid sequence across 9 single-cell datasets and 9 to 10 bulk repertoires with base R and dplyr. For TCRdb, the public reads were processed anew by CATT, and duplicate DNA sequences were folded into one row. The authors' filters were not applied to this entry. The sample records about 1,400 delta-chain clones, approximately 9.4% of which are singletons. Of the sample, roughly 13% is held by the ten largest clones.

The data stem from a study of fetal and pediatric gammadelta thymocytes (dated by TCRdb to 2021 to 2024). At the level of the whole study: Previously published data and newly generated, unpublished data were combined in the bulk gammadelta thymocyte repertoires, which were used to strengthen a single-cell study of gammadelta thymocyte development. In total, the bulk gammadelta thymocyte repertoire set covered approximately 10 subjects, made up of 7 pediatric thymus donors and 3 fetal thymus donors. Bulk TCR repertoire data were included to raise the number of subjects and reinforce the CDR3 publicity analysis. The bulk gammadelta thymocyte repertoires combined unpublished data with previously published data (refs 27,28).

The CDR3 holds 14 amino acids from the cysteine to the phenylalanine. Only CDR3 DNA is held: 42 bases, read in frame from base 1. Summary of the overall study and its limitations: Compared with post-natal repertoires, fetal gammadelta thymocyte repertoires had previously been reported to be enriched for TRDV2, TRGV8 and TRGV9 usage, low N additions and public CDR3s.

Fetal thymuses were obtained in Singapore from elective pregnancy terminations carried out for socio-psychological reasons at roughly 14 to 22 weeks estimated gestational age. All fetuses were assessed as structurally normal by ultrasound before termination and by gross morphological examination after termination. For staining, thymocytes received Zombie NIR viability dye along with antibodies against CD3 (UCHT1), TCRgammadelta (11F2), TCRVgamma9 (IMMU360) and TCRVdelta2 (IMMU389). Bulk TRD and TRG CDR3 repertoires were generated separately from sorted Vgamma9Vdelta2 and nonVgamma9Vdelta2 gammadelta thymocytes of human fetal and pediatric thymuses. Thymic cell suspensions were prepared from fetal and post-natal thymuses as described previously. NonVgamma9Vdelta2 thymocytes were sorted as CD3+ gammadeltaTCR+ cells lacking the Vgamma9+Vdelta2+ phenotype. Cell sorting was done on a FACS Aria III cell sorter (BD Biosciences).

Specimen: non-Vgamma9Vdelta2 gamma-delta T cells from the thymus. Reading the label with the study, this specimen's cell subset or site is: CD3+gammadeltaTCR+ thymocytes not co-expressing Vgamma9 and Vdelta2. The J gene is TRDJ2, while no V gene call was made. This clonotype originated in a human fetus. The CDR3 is CALGVLALTAQLFF. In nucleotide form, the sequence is TGTGCTCTTGGGGTACTGGCTTTGACAGCACAACTCTTCTTT.